Shown below are 13 T cell receptor beta chains from a single sample sequenced in a study of blood T cell repertoires in COVID-19 (dated by TCRdb to 2020 to 2021). Receptors were amplified or captured by the immunoSEQ multiplex PCR assay. This immuneACCESS table, as held by TCRdb, lists in-frame sequences with V and J called but not all clones. Of the missing ones, under half trace to an unresolved V gene in checked studies; the others have no known cause. For this sample there are some 68,000 clones; over 75% appear just once. The ten largest account for roughly 2.3% of the sample. The sample consisted of peripheral blood. The origin of the receptors is a human donor in a cohort sampled during active COVID-19.

This clone was seen once. The chain employs TRBV3-1 (or the pseudogene TRBV3-2) and TRBJ1-1; D not resolved. Germline lookup yields CDR1 LGHDT and CDR2 YNNKEL (reference sequence). The V end was cut by 1 base, the J end by 3 bases, with 9 bases between. The CDR3 has 14 amino acids. CDR3 in DNA: TGTGCCAGCAGCCAAGCGAGGGCGGACACTGAAGCTTTCTTT. Translated, it gives CASSQARADTEAFF.

The chain carries TRBV7-2 and TRBJ1-3; D ambiguous. The CDR3 is 14 residues long. Trimming shortened V by 1 base and J by 1 base, and 5 bases separated the two germline ends. Germline V lookup: CDR1 SGHTA, CDR2 FQGNSA. The CDR3: CASSLVRSGNTIYF. The CDR3 bases are TGTGCCAGCAGCTTAGTGCGGTCTGGAAACACCATATATTTT. The full variable domain, completed using reference TRBV7-2 and TRBJ1-3, is GAGVSQSPSNKVTEKGKDVELRCDPISGHTALYWYRQSLGQGLEFLIYFQGNSAPDKSGLPSDRFSAERTGGSVSTLTIQRTQQEDSAVYLCASSLVRSGNTIYFGEGSWLTVV.

The V gene is TRBV24-1, the J gene TRBJ2-3; 7 bases are shared with TRBD1. Unmatched junction bases numbered 8, after V lost 12 bases and J lost 3 bases. Germline CDR1 KGHDR, CDR2 SFDVKD. The CDR3 loop spans 13 amino acids. The CDR3 DNA reads TGTGCCTCGCGGGCAGGGGGAACAGATACGCAGTATTTT. This codes for CASRAGGTDTQYF.

This sequence joins TRBV9 and TRBJ2-1; 9 positions match TRBD2. Germline trimming cut 4 bases from V and 1 base from J; bases unmatched to any gene: 15. CDR3 length: 19 amino acids. Per the germline V gene, CDR1 is SGDLS and CDR2 is YYNGEE. For the CDR3, the DNA is TGTGCCAGCAGCCGTAGCGGGAGTGGAGGGCGGGGGTCCTACAATGAGCAGTTCTTC. This gives the protein CASSRSGSGGRGSYNEQFF.

The V call is TRBV5-1, the J call TRBJ1-1; no firm D call. Between the trimmed V and J ends, which lost 2 bases and 1 base, there was a span of 9 bases. This CDR3 has 14 residues. Germline loops: CDR1 SGHRS, CDR2 YFSETQ. CDR3 amino acids: CASSLQQRNTEAFF. The CDR3 DNA follows: TGCGCCAGCAGCTTACAGCAAAGGAACACTGAAGCTTTCTTT. Variable domain in full (rest from reference TRBV5-1 and TRBJ1-1): KAGVTQTPRYLIKTRGQQVTLSCSPISGHRSVSWYQQTPGQGLQFLFEYFSETQRNKGNFPGRFSGRQFSNSRSEMNVSTLELGDSALYLCASSLQQRNTEAFFGQGTRLTVV.

With respect to this clone: Other DNA sequences in the same sample also yield this CDR3. V gene TRBV7-2 combines with J gene TRBJ1-5; the D gene is possibly TRBD1 (6 bases). Looked up from germline, CDR1 is SGHTA and CDR2 is FQGNSA. The V end was cut by 1 base, the J end by 2 bases, with 9 bases between. The CDR3 runs to 15 residues. The CDR3 DNA reads as TGTGCCAGCAGCTTAGGGGCAGGGGGCAATCAGCCCCAGCATTTT. Translated, it gives CASSLGAGGNQPQHF.

This chain links TRBV11-1 with TRBJ2-7, with 8 bases that match TRBD1. Unmatched junction bases numbered 6, after V lost 5 bases and J lost 0 bases. This CDR3 has 15 amino acids. Germline CDR1 reads SGHAT; CDR2 reads FQDESV (reference sequence). CDR3 DNA sequence: TGTGCCAGCAGCCTCGGACAGGGCTTCTCCTACGAGCAGTACTTC. Amino acids: CASSLGQGFSYEQYF.

This clone was found a few times. The CDR3 DNA reads as TGCGCCAGCAGCTTGGACCACAGGGGTCCCACCTACGAGCAGTACTTC. Translated, it gives CASSLDHRGPTYEQYF. The genes are TRBV5-1 and TRBJ2-7; 7 bases map to TRBD1. The germline CDR1 and CDR2 sequences are SGHRS and YFSETQ. This CDR3 region has 16 residues. V was clipped by 0 bases and J by 2 bases; unmatched bases: 8.

Written as DNA, the CDR3 is TGTGCCAGCAGCTCCACCACCGGGACAGGGGTTTCACCCCTCCACTTT. As protein: CASSSTTGTGVSPLHF. The rearrangement uses TRBV7-8 and TRBJ1-6, with 10 bases aligning to TRBD1. The V and J ends lost 4 bases and 9 bases, in that order; junction bases with no gene match: 9. Germline CDR1 is SGHVS and CDR2 is FQNEAQ. This CDR3 spans 16 amino acids.

This chain uses TRBV18 with TRBJ2-7, with D possibly matching TRBD1 (5 bases). Germline values: CDR1 KGHSH, CDR2 LQKENI. The CDR3 sequence is 16 residues long. V gave up 6 bases and J gave up 2 bases, with 20 bases separating them. The CDR3 bases are TGTGCCAGCTCCCTCCTGGGGCAGTCGAGGACCTACGAGCAGTACTTC. It specifies CASSLLGQSRTYEQYF.

The genes are TRBV5-4 and TRBJ1-3; the D is unclear. V dropped 10 bases and J dropped 0 bases, with 11 bases sitting between them. CDR1 is SGHNT, CDR2 YYREEE, per germline (reference sequence). The CDR3 extends over 13 amino acids. For the CDR3, the DNA is TGTGCCGTCGAGTTAAGCTCTGGAAACACCATATATTTT. Amino acid sequence: CAVELSSGNTIYF.

The rearrangement joins TRBV15 to TRBJ1-3; D is unclear. Germline values: CDR1 LNHNV, CDR2 YYDKDF (reference sequence). The V and J ends lost 0 bases and 4 bases respectively, with 13 bases between them. The CDR3 sequence is 16 residues long. The CDR3 DNA follows: TGTGCCACCAGCAGAGATCATCTGGGCTCGGGAAACACCATATATTTT. It yields the protein CATSRDHLGSGNTIYF.

This clone was detected once. The chain uses TRBV5-1 and TRBJ2-5, with a weak D call TRBD2 (6 bases). CDR3 length equals 19 residues. Germline CDR1 reads SGHRS; CDR2 reads YFSETQ. Trimming shortened V by 0 bases and J by 2 bases, and 23 bases separated the two germline ends. The CDR3 DNA follows: TGCGCCAGCAGCTTGGTGAAGTACGTCGGCGGGACTGTTCAAGAGACCCAGTACTTC. As protein: CASSLVKYVGGTVQETQYF.